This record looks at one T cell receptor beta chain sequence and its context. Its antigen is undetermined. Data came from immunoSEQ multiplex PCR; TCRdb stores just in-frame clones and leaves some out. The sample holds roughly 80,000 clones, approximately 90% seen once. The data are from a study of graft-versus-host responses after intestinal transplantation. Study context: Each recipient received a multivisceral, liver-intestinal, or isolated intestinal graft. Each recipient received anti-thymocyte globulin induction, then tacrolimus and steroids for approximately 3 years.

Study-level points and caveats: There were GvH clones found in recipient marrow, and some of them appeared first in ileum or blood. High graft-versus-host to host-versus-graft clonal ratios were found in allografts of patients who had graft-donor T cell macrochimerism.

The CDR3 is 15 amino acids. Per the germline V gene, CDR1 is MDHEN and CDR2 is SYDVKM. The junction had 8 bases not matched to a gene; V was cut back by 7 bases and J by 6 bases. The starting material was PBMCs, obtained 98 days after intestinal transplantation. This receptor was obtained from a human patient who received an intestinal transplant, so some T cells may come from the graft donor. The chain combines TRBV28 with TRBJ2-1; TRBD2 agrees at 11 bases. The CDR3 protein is CASIDLAGGSNEQFF. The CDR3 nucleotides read TGTGCCAGCATCGATCTAGCGGGAGGCTCCAATGAGCAGTTCTTC.